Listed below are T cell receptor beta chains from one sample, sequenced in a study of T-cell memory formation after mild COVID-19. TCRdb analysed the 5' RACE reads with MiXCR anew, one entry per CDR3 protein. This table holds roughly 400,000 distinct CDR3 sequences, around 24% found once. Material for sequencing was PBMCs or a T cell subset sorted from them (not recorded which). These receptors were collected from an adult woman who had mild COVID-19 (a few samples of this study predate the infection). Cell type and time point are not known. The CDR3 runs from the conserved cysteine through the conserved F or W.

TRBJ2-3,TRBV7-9,CASNVAGPALDTQYF
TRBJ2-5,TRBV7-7,CASSLALANQETQYF
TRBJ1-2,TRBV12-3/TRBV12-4,CASSKQGTIYGYTF
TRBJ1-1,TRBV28,CATSQFEAAEANTEAFF
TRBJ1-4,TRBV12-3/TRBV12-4,CASSLNGGKLFF
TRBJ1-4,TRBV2,CASSGQGREKLFF
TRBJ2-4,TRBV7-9,CASSLGEWGIQYF
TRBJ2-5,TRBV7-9,CASSLELAEETQYF
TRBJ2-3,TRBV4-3,CASSRTSGSPDTQYF
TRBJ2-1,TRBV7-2,CASSVSGTRRNEQFF
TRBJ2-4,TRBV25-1,CASSTTGTGRDIQYF
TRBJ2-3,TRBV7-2,CASSLPSGGGRYTQYF
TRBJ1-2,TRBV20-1,CSARDIQPYGYTF
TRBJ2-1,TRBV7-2,CASSLQGGSDNEQFF
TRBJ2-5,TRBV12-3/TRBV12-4,CASSFLGWETQYF
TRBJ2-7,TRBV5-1,CASSLAVAGPYEQYF
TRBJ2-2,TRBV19,CASGFYLGQLTGELFF
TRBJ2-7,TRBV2,CASSERPGLDYEQYF
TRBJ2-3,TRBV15,CATSRDATSGDTQYF